The following is a T cell receptor beta chain sequence with its context. TCRdb's table, derived via immunoSEQ multiplex PCR, lists solely in-frame clones and lacks some. The data show more than 200,000 clones, with 75% to 90% seen just once and roughly 3.7% held by the top ten. The sample comes from a study of blood T cell repertoires in COVID-19. Study background: Italy, Spain and the United States were the sources of the convalescent and acute COVID-19 samples.

Germline V lookup: CDR1 SGHNT, CDR2 YYREEE (reference sequence). V lost 4 bases and J 6 bases, leaving 10 bases between the germline ends. The CDR3 spans 13 residues. The chain links TRBV5-4 to TRBJ2-2; D call uncertain. This TCR was sampled from a woman aged 30 to 39 who had been exposed to COVID-19. Sequenced input: PBMCs or T cells enriched from blood (not recorded which). CDR3 sequence (DNA): TGTGCCAGCAGCCCCTATTATTCCGGGGAGCTGTTTTTT. Its protein is CASSPYYSGELFF.